This T cell receptor beta chain was retrieved from a study of blood T cell repertoires in COVID-19. Overall study: Samples representing acute and convalescent COVID-19 were sourced from the United States, Italy and Spain. T cells, B-cell-depleted T cells, or PBMCs provided the cDNA or gDNA that served as material.

The CDR3 sequence is 16 residues long. V was shortened by 4 bases and J by 0 bases, with 15 bases between the two germline ends. Per germline, CDR1 SGHDT and CDR2 YYEEEE. Original analysis: Amplification with reference gene primers provided the estimates of nucleated cell counts. Clones were sequenced by immunoSEQ multiplex PCR, and TCRdb holds only the in-frame ones, with some missing. V and J calls and clone size are copied from that table; D and trimming were computed from the DNA. The data show some 150,000 clones, roughly 80% seen once. The TCR comes from a woman aged 40 to 50 with active or convalescent COVID-19. The chain couples TRBV5-6 to TRBJ2-3; a possible D gene is TRBD2 (5 bases). Sequenced material: peripheral blood. The CDR3 DNA is TGTGCCAGCAGCCCCGGAGGCCGGGGTAGCACAGATACGCAGTATTTT. Amino acids: CASSPGGRGSTDTQYF.